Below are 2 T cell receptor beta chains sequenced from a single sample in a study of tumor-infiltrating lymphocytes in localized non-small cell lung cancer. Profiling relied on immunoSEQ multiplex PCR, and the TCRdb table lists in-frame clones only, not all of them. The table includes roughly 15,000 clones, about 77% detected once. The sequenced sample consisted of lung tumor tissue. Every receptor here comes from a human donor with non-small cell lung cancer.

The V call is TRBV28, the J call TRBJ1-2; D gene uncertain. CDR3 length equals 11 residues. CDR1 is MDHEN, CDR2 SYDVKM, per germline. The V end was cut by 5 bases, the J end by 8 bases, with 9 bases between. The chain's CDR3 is CASSRQEGYTF. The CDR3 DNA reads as TGTGCCAGCAGTCGCCAGGAGGGCTACACCTTC.

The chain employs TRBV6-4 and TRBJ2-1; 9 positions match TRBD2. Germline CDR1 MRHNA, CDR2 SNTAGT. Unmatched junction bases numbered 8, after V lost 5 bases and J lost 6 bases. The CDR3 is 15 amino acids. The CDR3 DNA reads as TGTGCCAGCAGTAAATATAGCGGGGGCCCCAATGAGCAGTTCTTC. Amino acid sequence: CASSKYSGGPNEQFF.